The 10 T cell receptor beta chains listed next were all sequenced from one sample in a study of CD8 T cells in ankylosing spondylitis. MiXCR, run by TCRdb on the 5' RACE reads, gives a single entry per CDR3 protein. The data hold fewer than 250,000 distinct CDR3 sequences, with 10% observed a single time. The specimen was blood, either unsorted or a sorted T cell fraction (not recorded which). These TCRs come from a male donor with ankylosing spondylitis or in good health (not recorded which).

This clonotype was observed many times. This chain joins TRBV18 and TRBJ1-4; 8 nucleotides align to TRBD1. Germline CDR1 and CDR2: KGHSH and LQKENI. The CDR3 length is 13 residues. The J segment lost 8 bases and the V segment lost 3 bases, leaving 2 bases of the junction unmatched. The CDR3 DNA reads as TGTGCCAGCTCACCGGACAGGGAGGAAAAACTGTTTTTT. Translated, it gives CASSPDREEKLFF.

This clonotype was seen at least ten times. The chain is built from TRBV20-1 and TRBJ1-4; 8 positions match TRBD1. V dropped 3 bases and J dropped 5; count of bases not matched to a gene: 8. The CDR3 loop spans 15 amino acids. CDR1 is DFQATT, CDR2 SNEGSKA, per germline (reference sequence). CDR3 sequence reads: CSARRTGKWNEKLFF. CDR3 coding DNA: TGCAGTGCTAGGAGGACAGGGAAATGGAATGAAAAACTGTTTTTT.

Ten or more counts support this clonotype. The chain carries TRBV20-1 and TRBJ1-5; D remains ambiguous. This CDR3 spans 11 amino acids. The germline V gene has CDR1 DFQATT and CDR2 SNEGSKA (reference sequence). CDR3 sequence reads: CNVPSNQPQHF. The DNA for the CDR3 is TGCAATGTCCCTAGCAATCAGCCCCAGCATTTT.

This clonotype has at least ten counts. This chain links TRBV10-2 with TRBJ2-6; TRBD2 is a possible D gene (5 bases). V was pared by 2 bases and J by 5 bases, with 10 bases between. The CDR3 has 15 amino acids. Per the germline V gene, CDR1 is WSHSY and CDR2 is SAAADI. The CDR3 nucleotides are TGCGCCAGCAGTGAGGGCCTCGGGAGGGCCAACGTCCTGACTTTC. Encoded protein: CASSEGLGRANVLTF.

There are a few counts of this clonotype. This rearrangement joins TRBV11-2 to TRBJ1-2; 8 bases fit TRBD1. The CDR3 extends over 15 amino acids. The ends lost 0 bases at V and 8 bases at J; junction bases unmatched: 8. The germline CDR1 and CDR2 sequences are SGHAT and FQNNGV. The CDR3 sequence is CASSLEAGRGHGYTF. The CDR3 nucleotides read TGTGCCAGCAGCTTAGAAGCGGGCAGGGGGCACGGCTACACCTTC.

This clonotype was seen at least ten times. The chain recombines TRBV3-1 with TRBJ2-7; D gene uncertain. The V gene's germline CDR1 is LGHDT and CDR2 YNNKEL (reference sequence). The V end was cut by 6 bases, the J end by 1 base, with 10 bases between. The CDR3 loop spans 13 amino acids. Here the CDR3 DNA reads TGTGCCAGCAGAGGGCTGGCATCCTACGAGCAGTACTTC. Translating gives CASRGLASYEQYF.

About this clonotype: A read error is possible here, since a much larger clone lies one base away. The chain joins TRBV30 to TRBJ2-3; 9 bases are shared with TRBD1. The CDR3 has 17 amino acids. The germline CDR1 and CDR2 sequences are GTSNPN and SVGIG (reference sequence). The CDR3 DNA reads as TGTGTCTGGAGGCAGTGGGGGACAGGGACGCTCACAGATACGCAGTATTTT. Its translation: CVWRQWGTGTLTDTQYF. Filled out from reference TRBV30 and TRBJ2-3, the complete variable domain reads SQTIHQWPATLVQPVGSPLSLECTVEGTSNPNLYWYRQAAGRGLQLLFYSVGIGQISSEVPQNLSASRPQDRQFILSSKKLLLSDSGFYLCVWRQWGTGTLTDTQYFGPGTRLTVL.

The table lists this clonotype with many counts. The V call is TRBV5-1, the J call TRBJ2-7; D call uncertain. V was shortened by 4 bases and J by 3 bases, with 14 bases between the two germline ends. Looked up from germline, CDR1 is SGHRS and CDR2 is YFSETQ. The CDR3 is 14 residues long. The CDR3 spells CASSLSSSVYEQYF. As DNA, the CDR3 is TGCGCCAGCAGCCTTTCCTCATCGGTCTACGAGCAGTACTTC.

This clonotype came up a few times. The V call is TRBV7-2, the J call TRBJ1-1; 8 nucleotides agree with TRBD1. Trimming at V came to 6 bases and at J to 4 bases, leaving 7 bases not matched to a gene. Germline CDR1 SGHTA, CDR2 FQGNSA. This CDR3 spans 14 amino acids. The DNA of the CDR3 is TGTGCCAGCAGTAGGAGACAGGGGCTCACTGAAGCTTTCTTT. It codes for CASSRRQGLTEAFF. The variable domain in full, with the rest retrieved from reference TRBV7-2 and TRBJ1-1, is GAGVSQSPSNKVTEKGKDVELRCDPISGHTALYWYRQSLGQGLEFLIYFQGNSAPDKSGLPSDRFSAERTGGSVSTLTIQRTQQEDSAVYLCASSRRQGLTEAFFGQGTRLTVV.

This clonotype was seen ten or more times. The chain couples TRBV7-8 to TRBJ2-3; the match to TRBD2 covers 7 bases. Looked up from germline, CDR1 is SGHVS and CDR2 is FQNEAQ. This CDR3 region has 15 residues. V dropped 6 bases and J dropped 8; count of bases not matched to a gene: 14. The CDR3 protein is CASRPSGTGQGTQYF. CDR3 DNA sequence: TGTGCCAGCAGACCGAGCGGGACGGGGCAGGGTACGCAGTATTTT.